One sample yielded the 27 T cell receptor beta chains listed below, sequenced in a study of T cell clones after liver transplantation. Some clones are missing from TCRdb's copy, which holds only in-frame ones; the method was immunoSEQ multiplex PCR. Of about 120,000 clones listed, 75% to 95% are singletons. This specimen was CD4+ T cells from blood, taken 12 months after liver transplant. The receptors here all came from a human patient who received a liver transplant. Some T cells here may be from the graft donor.

This clone is a singleton in its sample. The V call is TRBV27, the J call TRBJ1-2; TRBD1 agrees at 8 bases. Germline V gives CDR1 MNHEY, CDR2 SMNVEV (reference sequence). V trimming: 5 bases; J trimming: 3 bases; junction bases outside the gene matches: 2. The CDR3 runs 13 residues. CDR3: CASSEQGDYGYTF. The CDR3 coding sequence is TGTGCCAGCAGTGAACAGGGGGACTATGGCTACACCTTC.

V is TRBV7-2 and J is TRBJ2-7; no definite D call. Germline V gene data show CDR1 as SGHTA and CDR2 as FQGNSA. This CDR3 contains 14 residues. The V gene lost 5 bases and the J gene lost 2 bases, with 13 bases spanning the gap. The CDR3 loop reads CASSPQRRPYEQYF. The CDR3 region has the DNA TGTGCCAGCAGCCCTCAACGAAGGCCCTACGAGCAGTACTTC.

This chain joins TRBV23-1 and TRBJ2-2; a weak D match, TRBD2 (5 bases). TRBV23-1 is placed among ORFs of uncertain function. The CDR3 covers 15 residues. V was trimmed by 2 bases and J by 6 bases, leaving 13 bases between them. The CDR3 sequence is CASSQVATSPGELFF. The CDR3 coding sequence is TGCGCCAGCAGTCAAGTGGCTACTAGTCCCGGGGAGCTGTTTTTT.

This clone occurred a few times. V and J are TRBV11-2 and TRBJ2-1; D perhaps matches TRBD2 (6 bases). The germline CDR1 and CDR2 sequences are SGHAT and FQNNGV. V was clipped by 6 bases and J by 2 bases, with 17 bases between them. The length of the CDR3 is 16 residues. This CDR3 is CASRPTGTAAYNEQFF. The CDR3 DNA reads as TGTGCCAGCAGACCGACGGGGACTGCCGCCTACAATGAGCAGTTCTTC.

V gene TRBV7-2 combines with J gene TRBJ2-7, with 7 positions matching TRBD2. The trim removed 1 base at V and 6 bases at J, leaving 15 bases unmatched. The CDR3 has 17 amino acids. Per the germline V gene, CDR1 is SGHTA and CDR2 is FQGNSA. The chain's CDR3 is CASSLDPGRDYTGEQYF. CDR3 DNA sequence: TGTGCCAGCAGCTTAGATCCCGGTCGGGACTATACCGGCGAGCAGTACTTC.

J is TRBJ1-3 and V is TRBV30; 11 bases match TRBD1. The CDR3 runs to 15 residues. With 2 bases clipped from V and 7 bases from J, the junction kept 7 bases outside the gene matches. Germline V gives CDR1 GTSNPN, CDR2 SVGIG (reference sequence). The CDR3 loop is CAWSPGQGASNTIYF. CDR3 sequence (DNA): TGTGCCTGGAGTCCAGGACAGGGGGCGAGCAACACCATATATTTT.

As DNA, the CDR3 is TGTGCCAGCAGGGCTAGCGGGAGTTCGTCGGAGCAGTACTTC. Encoded protein: CASRASGSSSEQYF. The chain combines TRBV7-2 with TRBJ2-7; 10 bases are a match to TRBD2. CDR3 length equals 14 residues. J gave up 7 bases and V 6 bases, and 9 bases lay outside the gene matches. Germline V lookup: CDR1 SGHTA, CDR2 FQGNSA.

The chain has TRBV7-8 and TRBJ1-5; TRBD1 matches at 7 bases. Unmatched junction bases numbered 6, after V lost 0 bases and J lost 7 bases. The CDR3 runs to 15 residues. In germline, CDR1 is SGHVS, CDR2 FQNEAQ. The CDR3 loop is CASSLAGAGGQPQHF. CDR3 coding DNA: TGTGCCAGCAGCTTAGCGGGGGCAGGGGGGCAGCCCCAGCATTTT. Drawing the rest from reference TRBV7-8 and TRBJ1-5, the complete variable domain is GAGVSQSPRYKVAKRGQDVALRCDPISGHVSLFWYQQALGQGPEFLTYFQNEAQLDKSGLPSDRFFAERPEGSVSTLKIQRTQQEDSAVYLCASSLAGAGGQPQHFGDGTRLSIL.

Only one count was recorded for this clone. This chain connects TRBV11-2 to TRBJ1-4; D possibly corresponds to TRBD1 (5 bases). The V gene's germline CDR1 is SGHAT and CDR2 FQNNGV. The V end lost 6 bases, the J end lost 7 bases, and 18 bases lay between the germline ends. This CDR3 is 15 amino acids long. CDR3 region: CASRRGRGSSEKLFF. CDR3 nucleotides: TGTGCCAGCAGACGCGGTCGGGGGTCTAGTGAAAAACTGTTTTTT. Drawing the rest from reference TRBV11-2 and TRBJ1-4, the complete variable domain is EAGVAQSPRYKIIEKRQSVAFWCNPISGHATLYWYQQILGQGPKLLIQFQNNGVVDDSQLPKDRFSAERLKGVDSTLKIQPAKLEDSAVYLCASRRGRGSSEKLFFGSGTQLSVL.

V gene TRBV5-1 combines with J gene TRBJ2-1; D is unresolved. From germline, CDR1 is SGHRS and CDR2 YFSETQ. V was trimmed by 1 base and J by 5 bases, leaving 4 bases between them. This CDR3 has 12 residues. The CDR3 loop is CASSLFDNEQFF. The CDR3 DNA reads TGCGCCAGCAGCTTGTTCGACAATGAGCAGTTCTTC.

The chain uses TRBV2 and TRBJ1-2, with 8 bases lining up with TRBD1. The V segment lost 6 bases and the J segment 4 bases; nucleotides outside the gene matches: 10. Germline V gene data show CDR1 as SNHLY and CDR2 as FYNNEI. This CDR3 is built from 15 residues. CDR3 in amino acids: CASRYGTGGLYGYTF. CDR3 DNA sequence: TGTGCCAGCAGGTATGGGACAGGAGGACTCTATGGCTACACCTTC.

This rearrangement joins TRBV6-4 to TRBJ1-2; D is ambiguous. Trimming stripped 0 bases from V and 2 bases from J, with 13 bases between. Looked up from germline, CDR1 is MRHNA and CDR2 is SNTAGT. CDR3 length: 16 residues. The CDR3 DNA sequence: TGTGCCAGCAGTGACTCGAGACGACACCGAAACTATGGCTACACCTTC. The encoded protein is CASSDSRRHRNYGYTF.

The table lists this clone with a count of one. The chain employs TRBV20-1 and TRBJ2-1, with D perhaps matching TRBD1 (5 bases). V was trimmed by 4 bases and J by 6 bases, leaving 7 bases between them. Germline CDR1 and CDR2: DFQATT and SNEGSKA (reference sequence). The CDR3 is 11 amino acids. The chain's CDR3 is CSAIRANEQFF. The DNA for the CDR3 is TGCAGTGCTATCAGGGCCAATGAGCAGTTCTTC.

The chain couples TRBV9 to TRBJ1-1; the D is unclear. CDR1 is SGDLS and CDR2 is YYNGEE in the germline V gene. Trimming shortened V by 4 bases and J by 0 bases, and 13 bases separated the two germline ends. This CDR3 has 15 amino acids. As DNA, the CDR3 is TGTGCCAGCAGCTCCCTTGGAGGCATGAACACTGAAGCTTTCTTT. It codes for CASSSLGGMNTEAFF.

The chain employs TRBV7-2 and TRBJ1-5, with D perhaps TRBD1 (6 bases). The germline V gene encodes CDR1 SGHTA and CDR2 FQGNSA. The CDR3 is made up of 14 amino acids. The V end lost 3 bases, the J end lost 3 bases, and 9 bases lay between the germline ends. The CDR3: CASSFYRVNQPQHF. The DNA for the CDR3 is TGTGCCAGCAGCTTTTACAGGGTCAATCAGCCCCAGCATTTT.

The V call is TRBV7-9, the J call TRBJ2-2, with no clear D. Germline CDR1 SEHNR, CDR2 FQNEAQ (reference sequence). The ends were cut back, 2 bases at V and 2 bases at J, with 6 bases in the middle. The CDR3 has 14 amino acids. The CDR3 bases are TGTGCCAGCAGCTTACTACTCAACACCGGGGAGCTGTTTTTT. It codes for CASSLLLNTGELFF.

Written as DNA, the CDR3 is TGCAGCGCTTCTCTCTCGCGGGGTAGCGGGAGACAAGAGACCCAGTACTTC. Its protein product is CSASLSRGSGRQETQYF. V usage is TRBV29-1 and J usage is TRBJ2-5, with TRBD2 matching over 9 bases. The CDR3 consists of 17 residues. Per germline, CDR1 SQVTM and CDR2 ANQGSEA. V dropped 7 bases and J dropped 2; count of bases not matched to a gene: 17.

The V gene is TRBV5-5, the J gene TRBJ2-2, with 8 nucleotides matching TRBD2. The CDR3 runs to 15 residues. The germline CDR1 and CDR2 sequences are SGHKS and YYEKEE (reference sequence). V dropped 4 bases and J dropped 5; count of bases not matched to a gene: 7. CDR3 sequence (DNA): TGTGCCAGCAGCATCTTGGCTAGCGGGACCGGGGAGCTGTTTTTT. Its protein product is CASSILASGTGELFF.

J is TRBJ2-1 and V is TRBV5-1; the D gene is possibly TRBD2 (6 bases). Trimming removed 4 bases at V and 15 bases at J, with 17 bases between. This CDR3 is built from 12 residues. Germline lookup yields CDR1 SGHRS and CDR2 YFSETQ. The CDR3: CASSDSGSAGFF. In DNA, the CDR3 is TGCGCCAGCAGCGACAGCGGGTCGGCCGGGTTCTTC.

The J gene is TRBJ2-1, the V gene TRBV14, with unresolved D. Germline lookup yields CDR1 SGHDN and CDR2 FVKESK. V was pared by 5 bases and J by 4 bases, with 9 bases between. The CDR3 consists of 13 residues. In DNA, the CDR3 is TGTGCCAGCAGCTCTGGCCAGTACAATGAGCAGTTCTTC. Protein product: CASSSGQYNEQFF.

This chain connects TRBV7-9 to TRBJ2-7; D call uncertain. CDR1 and CDR2 from the germline V gene are SEHNR and FQNEAQ (reference sequence). The V gene lost 5 bases and the J gene lost 2 bases, with 10 bases spanning the gap. The CDR3 runs to 13 residues. CDR3 sequence reads: CASSPWQPYEQYF. The CDR3 DNA sequence: TGTGCCAGCAGCCCTTGGCAGCCCTACGAGCAGTACTTC.

The rearrangement uses TRBV19 and TRBJ1-5; 8 nucleotides match TRBD1. Germline CDR1 and CDR2: LNHDA and SQIVND (reference sequence). This CDR3 has 18 residues. The J segment lost 1 base and the V segment lost 2 bases, leaving 10 bases of the junction unmatched. As DNA, the CDR3 is TGTGCCAGTAGTATACAGGGGGCGCAGGTGGTAAGCAATCAGCCCCAGCATTTT. Protein sequence: CASSIQGAQVVSNQPQHF.

The chain combines TRBV7-9 with TRBJ1-2; D remains ambiguous. Trimming took 1 base from V and 1 from J, leaving 4 bases between them. The CDR3 runs 13 residues. CDR1 SEHNR and CDR2 FQNEAQ come from the germline V gene (reference sequence). CDR3 sequence: CASSLGFNYGYTF. CDR3 bases: TGTGCCAGCAGCTTAGGTTTTAACTATGGCTACACCTTC.

The V and J genes are TRBV2 and TRBJ2-3; D perhaps matches TRBD2 (6 bases). The CDR3 has 15 amino acids. With 6 bases removed from V and 6 bases from J, the gap between germline ends came to 19 bases. The germline CDR1 and CDR2 sequences are SNHLY and FYNNEI. The CDR3 loop reads CASSRRRDKVDTQYF. CDR3 nucleotides: TGTGCCAGCAGCCGCAGGCGGGATAAAGTGGATACGCAGTATTTT.

The chain uses TRBV4-1 and TRBJ1-2; 10 nucleotides line up with TRBD1. This CDR3 has 16 residues. Germline V gene lookup returns CDR1 MGHRA and CDR2 YSYEKL. Trimming at V came to 0 bases and at J to 5 bases, leaving 6 bases not matched to a gene. This chain's CDR3 is CASSQEVRTGGYGYTF. CDR3 DNA sequence: TGCGCCAGCAGCCAAGAGGTCAGGACAGGGGGTTATGGCTACACCTTC.

The genes are TRBV7-2 and TRBJ2-7; 9 bases line up with TRBD1. From germline, CDR1 is SGHTA and CDR2 FQGNSA. The CDR3 is made up of 14 amino acids. Trimming cost V 6 bases and J 5 bases; bases outside gene matches: 8. CDR3 in amino acids: CASRGQGYSHEQYF. The CDR3 DNA sequence: TGTGCCAGCAGGGGACAGGGCTACAGCCACGAGCAGTACTTC.

This clone was picked up a small number of times. This chain links TRBV6-1 with TRBJ1-5; TRBD1 agrees at 9 bases. Germline trimming cut 6 bases from V and 6 bases from J; bases unmatched to any gene: 6. CDR1 is MNHNS and CDR2 is SASEGT in the germline V gene. The CDR3 spans 14 residues. CDR3 bases: TGTGCCAGCAGGGACAGGGGACCCGGTCAGCCCCAGCATTTT. The encoded protein is CASRDRGPGQPQHF.